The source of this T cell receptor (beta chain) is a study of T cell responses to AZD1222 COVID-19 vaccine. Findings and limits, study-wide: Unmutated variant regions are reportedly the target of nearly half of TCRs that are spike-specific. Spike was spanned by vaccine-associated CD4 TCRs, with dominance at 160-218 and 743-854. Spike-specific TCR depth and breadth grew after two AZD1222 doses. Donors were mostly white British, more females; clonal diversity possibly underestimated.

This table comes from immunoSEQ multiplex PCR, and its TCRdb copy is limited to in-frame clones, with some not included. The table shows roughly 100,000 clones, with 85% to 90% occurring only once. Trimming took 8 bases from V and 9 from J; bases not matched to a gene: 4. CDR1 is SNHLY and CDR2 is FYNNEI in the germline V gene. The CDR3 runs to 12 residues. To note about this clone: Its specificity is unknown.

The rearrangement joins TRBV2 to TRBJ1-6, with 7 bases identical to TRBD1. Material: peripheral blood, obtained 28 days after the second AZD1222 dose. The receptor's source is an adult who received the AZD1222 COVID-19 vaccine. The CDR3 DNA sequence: TGTGCCAGCGTGGCAGGGGGTTCACCCCTCCACTTT. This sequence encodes CASVAGGSPLHF.